This record covers a single T cell receptor beta chain. The antigen is unknown. This sample is part of a study of identical twins. Study-wide findings and caveats: Partly confounded zero-insertion analyses could result from invariant MAIT and iNKT cells. Out-of-frame alpha sequences common to twins exhibited a surplus of low generation probability. Beta out-of-frame twin sharing showed a weaker excess.

Template switching added a universal primer site; cDNA carried unique molecular identifiers. TCRdb re-analysed the 5' RACE reads in MiXCR, keeping a single row per CDR3 protein. The sample lists just under 650,000 distinct CDR3 sequences, about 7% occurring once. The junction had 8 bases not matched to a gene; V was cut back by 2 bases and J by 0 bases. The CDR3 spans 19 residues. Germline lookup yields CDR1 LGHDT and CDR2 YNNKEL (reference sequence). This same sample was also taken into another study, of yellow fever vaccine responses in identical twins.

V and J are TRBV3-1 and TRBJ2-3; TRBD2 matches at 13 bases. The source is a woman under 30 in good health. Specimen: PBMCs. The CDR3 loop reads CASSQSWTSGSSSTDTQYF. DNA of the CDR3: TGTGCCAGCAGCCAAAGTTGGACTAGCGGGAGCTCTAGCACAGATACGCAGTATTTT.